This TCR beta chain was recorded in a study of CD8+ T cells in alopecia areata. At the level of the study: The study gave treated patients oral tofacitinib at 5 to 10 mg twice daily.

Sorting from PBMCs produced CD4+ and CD8+ T cells. Extracted RNA was reverse transcribed, and the resulting cDNA served as sequencing template. The method was immunoSEQ multiplex PCR; TCRdb's version includes in-frame clones alone and lacks a portion of them. The sample shows roughly 180,000 clones, about 63% of them seen only once. This sequence was found in a human donor with alopecia areata. Sequencing was performed on CD4+ T cells sorted from blood, taken at week 0.

CDR3 bases: TGCAGTAGCGGGGTGGAAGAGACCCAGTACTTC. Its translation: CSSGVEETQYF. This rearrangement joins TRBV20-1 to TRBJ2-5; 7 positions match TRBD2. The germline CDR1 and CDR2 sequences are DFQATT and SNEGSKA (reference sequence). The CDR3 is 11 amino acids. The V segment lost 8 bases and the J segment 3 bases; nucleotides outside the gene matches: 3.